A selection of T cell receptor beta chains follows, all from one sample in a study of post-analysis software for immune sequencing data. TCRdb reprocessed the PCR reads with MiXCR, giving one entry per CDR3 protein. The sample lists approximately 360,000 distinct CDR3 sequences, about a third occurring once. Specimen: blood. The receptors were gathered from a girl aged 5-17 years with multiple sclerosis. The CDR3 runs from the conserved cysteine through the conserved F or W. D genes are given only for firm matches. The size of a clone is reported for some rows only, either as once, few or many, or as a class for expanded clones.

>TRBV5-6|-|TRBD2|TRBJ2-7
CASSFSSGSLEQYF
TGTGCCAGCAGCTTCAGTAGCGGGAGCCTCGAGCAGTACTTC
>TRBV27|many|-|TRBJ2-7
CASSPVGWHEQYF
TGTGCCAGCAGTCCGGTCGGTTGGCACGAGCAGTACTTC
>TRBV7-8|few|-|TRBJ2-1
CASSLAASDPNNEQFF
TGTGCCAGCAGCTTAGCGGCTAGCGACCCAAACAATGAGCAGTTCTTC
>TRBV6-2/TRBV6-3|-|-|TRBJ2-3
CASSCPPPGSTDTQYF
TGTGCCAGCAGTTGCCCACCCCCAGGAAGCACAGATACGCAGTATTTT
>TRBV7-9|-|TRBD1|TRBJ1-4
CASSLDPGQYEKLFF
TGTGCCAGCAGCTTAGATCCGGGACAGTATGAAAAACTGTTTTTT
>TRBV6-2/TRBV6-3|-|-|TRBJ1-2
CASGQSGANYGYTF
TGTGCCAGCGGCCAATCCGGGGCTAACTATGGCTACACCTTC
>TRBV15|-|-|TRBJ2-2
CATSDQGSTGELFF
TGTGCCACCAGCGATCAGGGGAGCACCGGGGAGCTGTTTTTT
>TRBV6-5|-|-|TRBJ1-2
CASWASGKYYGYTF
TGTGCCAGCTGGGCTTCGGGAAAATATTATGGCTACACCTTC
>TRBV29-1|-|-|TRBJ2-3
CSLQSQGLLTDTQYF
TGCAGCCTTCAATCGCAGGGGTTGTTAACAGATACGCAGTATTTT
>TRBV7-9|-|-|TRBJ1-1
CASSWYTEAFF
TGTGCCAGCAGCTGGTACACTGAAGCTTTCTTT
>TRBV20-1|-|-|TRBJ2-5
CSARRGIQETQYF
TGCAGTGCTAGACGCGGGATCCAAGAGACCCAGTACTTC
>TRBV12-3/TRBV12-4|-|-|TRBJ1-2
CASSFGGNGYTF
TGTGCCAGCAGTTTCGGGGGGAATGGCTACACCTTC
>TRBV27|few|TRBD1|TRBJ1-6
CASSSGQGMSSPLHF
TGTGCCAGCAGTTCGGGACAGGGGATGAGTTCACCCCTCCACTTT
>TRBV24-1|-|TRBD2|TRBJ2-1
CATSVDGGGARVNEQFF
TGTGCCACCAGTGTTGATGGCGGGGGGGCCAGGGTGAATGAGCAGTTCTTC
>TRBV11-2|-|TRBD1|TRBJ2-5
CASSARDRGQETQYF
TGTGCCAGCAGCGCCCGGGACAGGGGGCAAGAGACCCAGTACTTC
>TRBV7-3|-|TRBD2|TRBJ2-1
CASSPTSGGEQFF
TGTGCCAGCAGCCCCACTAGCGGGGGGGAGCAGTTCTTC
>TRBV13|few|TRBD1|TRBJ1-5
CASSFSGQGGWPQHF
TGTGCCAGCAGCTTTTCAGGACAGGGTGGTTGGCCCCAGCATTTT
>TRBV10-3|-|TRBD2|TRBJ2-3
CAISDSLAPGGDTQYF
TGTGCCATCAGTGACTCCCTAGCGCCGGGAGGAGATACGCAGTATTTT
>TRBV24-1|-|-|TRBJ1-5
CATSDQRTVQPQHF
TGTGCCACCAGTGACCAACGGACAGTTCAGCCCCAGCATTTT
>TRBV7-9|-|-|TRBJ2-3
CASIAGPNTDTQYF
TGTGCCAGCATAGCAGGCCCTAACACAGATACGCAGTATTTT
>TRBV25-1|-|-|TRBJ1-5
CASSPGHQGNQPQHF
TGTGCCAGCAGTCCGGGACATCAAGGCAATCAGCCCCAGCATTTT
>TRBV10-3|few|-|TRBJ1-2
CALRRGSGNGYTF
TGTGCCCTCAGAAGGGGCAGTGGAAATGGCTACACCTTC
>TRBV4-2|few|TRBD1|TRBJ1-6
CASSHSTGDRTSPLHF
TGTGCCAGCAGCCACTCTACGGGGGACAGGACTTCACCCCTCCACTTT
>TRBV14|once|-|TRBJ2-1
CASSQEGWGWGLAQFF
TGTGCCAGCAGCCAAGAAGGGTGGGGCTGGGGCCTAGCTCAGTTCTTC
>TRBV12-3/TRBV12-4|few|TRBD2|TRBJ2-3
CASSLYGGGSTDTQYF
TGTGCCAGCAGTTTATATGGGGGGGGTAGCACAGATACGCAGTATTTT
>TRBV12-3/TRBV12-4|-|-|TRBJ1-1
CASRPGGIPEAFF
TGTGCCAGCAGACCAGGTGGAATTCCTGAAGCTTTCTTT
>TRBV12-3/TRBV12-4|-|TRBD2|TRBJ2-1
CASKGTSGSNEQFF
TGTGCCAGCAAGGGGACTAGCGGTAGCAATGAGCAGTTCTTC
>TRBV7-8|-|TRBD2|TRBJ2-3
CASSLTLLAGAGDTQYF
TGTGCCAGCAGCTTAACTTTACTAGCGGGGGCAGGGGATACGCAGTATTTT
>TRBV27|few|-|TRBJ2-7
CASSSLLGRYEQYF
TGTGCCAGCAGCTCCCTCCTGGGACGGTACGAGCAGTACTTC
>TRBV12-3/TRBV12-4|-|TRBD2|TRBJ2-5
CASSLGKRGLAGGRGLRKTQYF
TGTGCCAGCAGTTTAGGGAAGCGGGGACTAGCGGGGGGGAGGGGCTTGCGAAAGACCCAGTACTTC
>TRBV6-1|-|-|TRBJ2-7
CATLSESKRSYEQYF
TGTGCCACCCTTTCGGAGAGCAAACGTTCCTACGAGCAGTACTTC
>TRBV20-1|few|-|TRBJ2-1
CSAVLASYNEQFF
TGCAGTGCGGTACTAGCATCCTACAATGAGCAGTTCTTC
>TRBV27|few|-|TRBJ2-5
CASSTSLRGETQYF
TGTGCCAGCAGTACCTCCCTTCGGGGTGAGACCCAGTACTTC
>TRBV9|few|-|TRBJ2-3
CASSVEGHTDTQYF
TGTGCCAGCAGCGTAGAGGGCCACACAGATACGCAGTATTTT
>TRBV27|-|TRBD1|TRBJ2-5
CASSSTGTEETQYF
TGTGCCAGCAGTTCTACCGGGACAGAAGAGACCCAGTACTTC
>TRBV2|-|-|TRBJ1-5
CASREGLTGDQPQHF
TGTGCCAGCAGAGAGGGGTTGACGGGAGATCAGCCCCAGCATTTT
>TRBV7-6|many|-|TRBJ1-4
CASSLSRGEKLFF
TGTGCCAGCAGCCTATCACGGGGGGAAAAACTGTTTTTT
>TRBV7-9|-|-|TRBJ2-7
CTSSGLWQTSYEQYF
TGTACCAGCAGCGGCCTTTGGCAGACCTCCTACGAGCAGTACTTC
>TRBV30|-|-|TRBJ2-7
CAWMVGPSSYEQYF
TGTGCCTGGATGGTGGGACCTAGCTCCTACGAGCAGTACTTC
>TRBV29-1|-|TRBD2|TRBJ2-1
CSVEGAAGGAVTRSSFF
TGCAGCGTTGAAGGGGCAGCGGGGGGGGCCGTTACGAGATCAAGCTTCTTC
>TRBV7-2|few|-|TRBJ2-7
CASSLVPAKREQYF
TGTGCCAGCAGCTTAGTTCCCGCGAAGCGCGAGCAGTACTTC
>TRBV20-1|-|-|TRBJ2-1
CSVTPLVGRYNEQFF
TGCAGTGTAACTCCCCTTGTGGGGAGATACAATGAGCAGTTCTTC
>TRBV9|-|-|TRBJ2-3
CASSVEVVGGTDTQYF
TGTGCCAGCAGCGTAGAGGTTGTGGGGGGTACGGATACGCAGTATTTT
>TRBV12-3/TRBV12-4|few|-|TRBJ2-7
CASSSTATADEQYF
TGTGCCAGCAGCTCCACGGCGACCGCGGACGAGCAGTACTTC
>TRBV5-1|-|-|TRBJ1-2
CASSRGTSPYGYTF
TGCGCCAGCAGCCGAGGGACGTCTCCGTATGGCTACACCTTC
>TRBV4-3|-|-|TRBJ2-2
CASSQDQGFAGELFF
TGCGCCAGCAGCCAAGATCAGGGGTTTGCCGGGGAGCTGTTTTTT
>TRBV6-2/TRBV6-3|few|-|TRBJ1-6
CASSYSNYRDSPLHF
TGTGCCAGCAGTTACTCGAATTACAGGGATTCACCCCTCCACTTT
>TRBV5-5|few|-|TRBJ2-1
CASSLAPGTSVDNEQFF
TGTGCCAGCAGCTTGGCCCCCGGGACATCAGTGGACAATGAGCAGTTCTTC
>TRBV12-3/TRBV12-4|many|-|TRBJ2-5
CASSSWETQYF
TGTGCCAGCAGTTCATGGGAGACCCAGTACTTC
>TRBV20-1|-|-|TRBJ2-7
CSAGVGGWYEQYF
TGCAGTGCTGGGGTAGGGGGGTGGTACGAGCAGTACTTC
>TRBV12-3/TRBV12-4|-|-|TRBJ2-3
CARTRSRGTDTQYF
TGTGCCCGCACTCGATCTCGGGGCACAGATACGCAGTATTTT
>TRBV9|once|-|TRBJ1-6
CASSVEGGGNSPLHF
TGTGCCAGCAGCGTAGAGGGGGGAGGTAATTCACCCCTCCACTTT
>TRBV10-3|-|-|TRBJ1-2
CTISEQNYGYTF
TGTACCATCAGTGAGCAGAACTATGGCTACACCTTC
>TRBV12-3/TRBV12-4|few|TRBD2|TRBJ2-5
CASSLLAGLETQYF
TGTGCCAGCAGCCTACTAGCGGGGCTTGAGACCCAGTACTTC
>TRBV6-5|-|-|TRBJ2-6
CASSYSYSRSGANVLTF
TGTGCCAGCAGTTACTCGTACAGCCGCTCTGGGGCCAACGTCCTGACTTTC